These 14 T cell receptor beta chains were all obtained from the same sample, sequenced in a study of blood T cell repertoires in COVID-19. Sequenced by immunoSEQ multiplex PCR; TCRdb stores in-frame clones only, minus some. The table has roughly 200,000 clones, under 90% seen once; the top ten hold about 6.7%. Sequencing was done on a sample of peripheral blood. The receptors here all came from a man aged 35 to 55 with acute or convalescent COVID-19.

The chain has TRBV28 and TRBJ1-5; D not certain. Germline CDR1 reads MDHEN; CDR2 reads SYDVKM. The CDR3 runs to 14 residues. V was cut by 6 bases and J by 0 bases, with 9 bases left in between. The CDR3 is CASSRDNSNQPQHF. In DNA, the CDR3 is TGTGCCAGCAGCCGCGACAATAGCAATCAGCCCCAGCATTTT.

CDR3 DNA: TGTGCCAGTAGTACAACAGGATCTGGGGCCAACGTCCTGACTTTC. Translating it yields CASSTTGSGANVLTF. The genes are TRBV19 and TRBJ2-6, with a weak D call TRBD1 (5 bases). The CDR3 spans 15 residues. The germline CDR1 and CDR2 sequences are LNHDA and SQIVND (reference sequence). V lost 4 bases, J lost 1 base, and 8 bases lay in between.

The CDR3 coding sequence is TGTGCCAGCAGTTTATCGTGGCAGGGGCATCAGCCCCAGCATTTT. Translation: CASSLSWQGHQPQHF. The chain is built from TRBV27 and TRBJ1-5; the D gene is possibly TRBD1 (6 bases). CDR1 MNHEY and CDR2 SMNVEV come from the germline V gene (reference sequence). The CDR3 is made up of 15 amino acids. V was trimmed by 0 bases and J by 5 bases, leaving 11 bases between them.

The chain uses TRBV7-9 and TRBJ2-1, with a weak D call TRBD1 (6 bases). Trimming removed 4 bases from V and 4 bases from J, with 14 bases in between. CDR3 size: 15 residues. Germline-derived CDR1 and CDR2 are SEHNR and FQNEAQ (reference sequence). This chain's CDR3 is CASSSRQGLYNEQFF. CDR3 DNA sequence: TGTGCCAGCAGCTCCCGGCAGGGGCTATACAATGAGCAGTTCTTC.

The chain employs TRBV29-1 and TRBJ2-3, with D perhaps matching TRBD1 (5 bases). The CDR3 runs to 14 residues. The V end was cut by 6 bases, the J end by 4 bases, with 17 bases between. Germline V gene data show CDR1 as SQVTM and CDR2 as ANQGSEA. This CDR3 is CSVRPFLGPDTQYF. In DNA, the CDR3 is TGCAGCGTCCGCCCCTTCTTGGGGCCAGATACGCAGTATTTT.

V gene TRBV5-6 combines with J gene TRBJ2-3; 9 bases line up with TRBD2. CDR3 length: 15 residues. The ends lost 1 base at V and 6 bases at J; junction bases unmatched: 6. Germline-derived CDR1 and CDR2 are SGHDT and YYEEEE. CDR3 nucleotide sequence: TGTGCCAGCAGCTTGCCGCGGGGGGGCCTTGATACGCAGTATTTT. Protein: CASSLPRGGLDTQYF.

The chain carries TRBV7-8 and TRBJ2-3; no definite D call. The CDR3 has 17 amino acids. V lost 0 bases and J 1 base, leaving 14 bases between the germline ends. From germline, CDR1 is SGHVS and CDR2 FQNEAQ. The CDR3 sequence: CASSLAAGSLGTDTQYF. The DNA for the CDR3 is TGTGCCAGCAGCTTAGCCGCCGGGTCCTTGGGCACAGATACGCAGTATTTT.

The chain is built from TRBV25-1 and TRBJ2-2; 7 bases are shared with TRBD1. CDR3 size: 13 residues. The V and J ends lost 11 bases and 4 bases, in that order; junction bases with no gene match: 7. The V gene's germline CDR1 is MGHDK and CDR2 SYGVNS. For the CDR3, the DNA is TGTGCCTGCCAGGGGGACGGCACCGGGGAGCTGTTTTTT. This sequence encodes CACQGDGTGELFF.

The V and J genes are TRBV5-1 and TRBJ1-5, with a possible D match to TRBD1 (6 bases). Germline lookup yields CDR1 SGHRS and CDR2 YFSETQ. This CDR3 spans 13 amino acids. The ends were cut back, 2 bases at V and 5 bases at J, with 8 bases in the middle. CDR3 nucleotides: TGCGCCAGCAGCTTACAGGGCGATCAGCCCCAGCATTTT. This encodes CASSLQGDQPQHF.

The chain couples TRBV7-2 to TRBJ2-5, with 7 bases identical to TRBD2. This CDR3 comprises 14 residues. Per the germline V gene, CDR1 is SGHTA and CDR2 is FQGNSA. J was trimmed by 5 bases and V by 6 bases; bases with no gene match: 9. Here the CDR3 reads CASRLSLADETQYF. The CDR3 coding sequence is TGTGCCAGCAGACTAAGTCTAGCGGATGAGACCCAGTACTTC.

The rearrangement joins TRBV6-1 to TRBJ1-3, with D possibly matching TRBD1 (6 bases). Trimming took 4 bases from V and 0 from J, leaving 13 bases between them. Germline V gene data show CDR1 as MNHNS and CDR2 as SASEGT. The CDR3 loop spans 16 amino acids. The CDR3 is CASSVQQGISGNTIYF. The CDR3 nucleotides read TGTGCCAGCAGTGTCCAACAGGGTATCTCTGGAAACACCATATATTTT.

The chain's CDR3 is CASSGIGVISYNEQFF. In DNA, the CDR3 is TGTGCCAGCAGTGGGATCGGGGTGATCTCTTACAATGAGCAGTTCTTC. The V call is TRBV3-1 (or the pseudogene TRBV3-2), the J call TRBJ2-1; maybe TRBD2 (5 bases). Per the germline V gene, CDR1 is LGHDT and CDR2 is YNNKEL (reference sequence). The CDR3 runs 16 residues. With 6 bases removed from V and 4 bases from J, the gap between germline ends came to 19 bases.

The chain has TRBV7-3 and TRBJ2-1, with 8 positions matching TRBD2. The CDR3 has 17 amino acids. The germline V gene encodes CDR1 SGHTA and CDR2 FQGTGA. J gave up 5 bases and V 4 bases, and 13 bases lay outside the gene matches. CDR3 nucleotides: TGTGCCAGCAGCTCATTAGGGGGACTAGGCGGTAACAATGAGCAGTTCTTC. Translating gives CASSSLGGLGGNNEQFF.

This chain joins TRBV7-6 and TRBJ2-6; D remains unclear. V was shortened by 4 bases and J by 2 bases, with 9 bases between the two germline ends. The germline V gene has CDR1 SGHVS and CDR2 FNYEAQ. The CDR3 covers 15 residues. The CDR3 here is CASSSSVTGANVLTF. Written as DNA, the CDR3 is TGTGCCAGCAGCTCGAGTGTTACTGGGGCCAACGTCCTGACTTTC.